These 29 T cell receptor beta chains came from one sample sequenced in a study of shared clonotypes between healthy human individuals. TCRdb's copy holds only in-frame clones and misses some; the assay was immunoSEQ multiplex PCR. The sample yields approximately 640,000 clones, roughly 91% seen once. The material sequenced was memory CD8+ T cells from PBMCs. The subset: CD45RO+ cells pooled with CCR7-negative TemRA cells. These receptors were collected from a man aged 18 to 29 in good health. Some clones in this sample may be carry-over from other donors' samples.

The rearrangement joins TRBV7-8 to TRBJ2-1, with 9 bases fitting TRBD2. After removal of 5 bases from V and 6 bases from J, the junction contained 8 bases not matched to a gene. Per the germline V gene, CDR1 is SGHVS and CDR2 is FQNEAQ. There are 15 residues in the CDR3. In DNA form, the CDR3 reads TGTGCCAGCAGCCCGGGACTAGCATATATCAATGAGCAGTTCTTC. It translates to CASSPGLAYINEQFF.

This chain links TRBV27 with TRBJ2-1, with 13 bases that match TRBD2. The germline CDR1 and CDR2 sequences are MNHEY and SMNVEV (reference sequence). The CDR3 is 15 amino acids. After removal of 8 bases from V and 4 bases from J, the junction contained 5 bases not matched to a gene. The CDR3 protein is CASGVLAGGYNEQFF. CDR3 nucleotide sequence: TGTGCCAGCGGGGTACTAGCGGGAGGGTACAATGAGCAGTTCTTC.

This clone was recorded once. The rearrangement uses TRBV19 and TRBJ1-1, with no clear D. In germline, CDR1 is LNHDA, CDR2 SQIVND (reference sequence). CDR3 length: 19 amino acids. The V end was cut by 7 bases, the J end by 5 bases, with 32 bases between. Written as DNA, the CDR3 is TGTGCCAGTACCCTGAGCACAGCGGGTTCCATCCGTAAGAGGACTGAAGCTTTCTTT. Translated, it gives CASTLSTAGSIRKRTEAFF.

A note on this clone: Other nucleotide sequences from this sample produce the same CDR3. V usage is TRBV7-8 and J usage is TRBJ2-7; 10 bases fit TRBD1. This CDR3 has 15 residues. V shed 5 bases and J 1 base; nucleotides not matched to a gene: 5. Germline-derived CDR1 and CDR2 are SGHVS and FQNEAQ. Here the CDR3 reads CASSPRDRGSYEQYF. The DNA of the CDR3 is TGTGCCAGCAGCCCCCGGGACAGGGGTTCCTACGAGCAGTACTTC.

The CDR3 loop reads CASSQDESGGRSTGELFF. In DNA form, the CDR3 reads TGCGCCAGCAGCCAAGATGAATCGGGAGGGAGATCGACCGGGGAGCTGTTTTTT. The chain is built from TRBV4-3 and TRBJ2-2; 8 nucleotides agree with TRBD2. The germline V gene has CDR1 LGHNA and CDR2 YSLEER. J lost 5 bases, V lost 0 bases, and 11 bases had no gene match. This CDR3 is 18 amino acids long.

This clone turned up a few times. The CDR3 sequence: CASSLASGYNEQFF. In DNA form, the CDR3 reads TGCGCCAGCAGCTTGGCCTCAGGCTACAATGAGCAGTTCTTC. The J gene is TRBJ2-1, the V gene TRBV5-1; no definite D call. V lost 0 bases, J lost 3 bases, and 7 bases lay in between. Germline V lookup: CDR1 SGHRS, CDR2 YFSETQ. The CDR3 spans 14 residues.

The chain joins TRBV19 to TRBJ2-3; tentative D call: TRBD1 (5 bases). Per germline, CDR1 LNHDA and CDR2 SQIVND (reference sequence). V was pared by 3 bases and J by 2 bases, with 12 bases between. This CDR3 spans 15 amino acids. For the CDR3, the DNA is TGTGCCAGTAGTATTGCGGCAGGGATCACAGATACGCAGTATTTT. This encodes CASSIAAGITDTQYF.

The chain employs TRBV5-4 and TRBJ1-3, with D hard to call. In germline, CDR1 is SGHNT, CDR2 YYREEE (reference sequence). Between the trimmed V and J ends, which lost 1 base and 0 bases, there was a span of 11 bases. This CDR3 is 16 amino acids long. The CDR3 spells CASSLKTGISGNTIYF. CDR3 bases: TGTGCCAGCAGCTTGAAAACGGGGATCTCTGGAAACACCATATATTTT.

This chain joins TRBV14 and TRBJ1-2; D is possibly TRBD1 (5 bases). Trimming pared 0 bases from V and 6 bases from J, leaving 8 bases between. Germline assignment: CDR1 SGHDN and CDR2 FVKESK. The CDR3 covers 13 residues. DNA for the CDR3: TGTGCCAGCAGCCAAGATCGCAGGGATGGCTACACCTTC. Its protein is CASSQDRRDGYTF.

The chain recombines TRBV7-3 with TRBJ2-1, with 8 bases aligning to TRBD2. CDR1 is SGHTA, CDR2 FQGTGA, per germline. V lost 1 base to trimming and J lost 7 bases; unmatched junction nucleotides: 6. The CDR3 consists of 15 residues. CDR3 nucleotide sequence: TGTGCCAGCAGCTTAATGGCGGGAGGTATGAATGAGCAGTTCTTC. Its translation is CASSLMAGGMNEQFF.

The chain combines TRBV15 with TRBJ2-2, with D possibly matching TRBD1 (5 bases). The CDR3 is made up of 16 amino acids. CDR1 and CDR2 from the germline V gene are LNHNV and YYDKDF (reference sequence). Trimming took 2 bases from V and 10 from J, leaving 20 bases between them. The CDR3 nucleotides are TGTGCCACCAGCAGACAAAGGCAGGGCTTGGATACGGAGCTGTTTTTT. Its protein is CATSRQRQGLDTELFF. Supplemented by reference TRBV15 and TRBJ2-2, the full variable domain reads DAMVIQNPRYQVTQFGKPVTLSCSQTLNHNVMYWYQQKSSQAPKLLFHYYDKDFNNEADTPDNFQSRRPNTSFCFLDIRSPGLGDTAMYLCATSRQRQGLDTELFFGEGSRLTVL.

This clone was detected a few times. The V call is TRBV2, the J call TRBJ2-7; D unresolved. The germline V gene encodes CDR1 SNHLY and CDR2 FYNNEI. V lost 3 bases, J lost 3 bases, and 12 bases lay in between. The CDR3 has 14 residues. The CDR3 reads CASSERDSLYEQYF. CDR3 nucleotide sequence: TGTGCCAGCAGTGAGCGAGATAGTCTCTACGAGCAGTACTTC.

The chain's CDR3 is CASSLAYSGRVDEQFF. CDR3 coding DNA: TGCGCCAGCAGCTTGGCCTATAGCGGGAGGGTAGATGAGCAGTTCTTC. V and J are TRBV5-1 and TRBJ2-1, with 11 bases aligning to TRBD2. Per the germline V gene, CDR1 is SGHRS and CDR2 is YFSETQ. V gave up 0 bases and J gave up 8 bases; unmatched junction bases: 7. This CDR3 has 16 residues.

The V gene is TRBV5-6, the J gene TRBJ2-3, with D perhaps TRBD1 (6 bases). The CDR3 runs to 16 residues. Trimming pared 3 bases from V and 0 bases from J, leaving 14 bases between. Germline loops: CDR1 SGHDT, CDR2 YYEEEE. The CDR3 DNA is TGTGCCAGCAGCTCCCCGGACAGCTTTAGCACAGATACGCAGTATTTT. It yields the protein CASSSPDSFSTDTQYF.

The chain uses TRBV5-1 and TRBJ1-2; 9 positions match TRBD1. The V segment lost 4 bases and the J segment 3 bases; nucleotides outside the gene matches: 1. The CDR3 covers 13 residues. Germline V CDR1 and CDR2: SGHRS, YFSETQ. Written as DNA, the CDR3 is TGCGCCAGCAGCGGGGACAGGGACTATGGCTACACCTTC. Translation: CASSGDRDYGYTF. The full variable domain, completed using reference TRBV5-1 and TRBJ1-2, is KAGVTQTPRYLIKTRGQQVTLSCSPISGHRSVSWYQQTPGQGLQFLFEYFSETQRNKGNFPGRFSGRQFSNSRSEMNVSTLELGDSALYLCASSGDRDYGYTFGSGTRLTVV.

This clone was seen a single time. The J gene is TRBJ2-7, the V gene TRBV27, with 11 nucleotides matching TRBD2. CDR1 and CDR2 (germline): MNHEY, SMNVEV (reference sequence). The V and J ends lost 9 bases and 0 bases, in that order; junction bases with no gene match: 1. The CDR3 runs 13 residues. The CDR3 DNA sequence: TGTGCCAGTGGACTAGCGGGCTCCTACGAGCAGTACTTC. This gives the protein CASGLAGSYEQYF.

The chain uses TRBV29-1 and TRBJ2-1, with 9 nucleotides matching TRBD2. Germline-derived CDR1 and CDR2 are SQVTM and ANQGSEA. The V and J ends lost 3 bases and 2 bases, in that order; junction bases with no gene match: 2. The CDR3 covers 14 residues. The CDR3 sequence is CSVEGGRAYNEQFF. CDR3 coding DNA: TGCAGCGTTGAGGGCGGGAGGGCCTACAATGAGCAGTTCTTC.

This clone was recorded only once. V gene TRBV7-9 combines with J gene TRBJ1-2, with a tentative D call TRBD1 (6 bases). The CDR3 runs to 14 residues. V gave up 5 bases and J gave up 6 bases, with 16 bases separating them. The germline gives CDR1 SEHNR, CDR2 FQNEAQ (reference sequence). CDR3 bases: TGTGCCAGCAGCCCTGACAGGACTATAGATGGCTACACCTTC. Protein: CASSPDRTIDGYTF.

J is TRBJ2-7 and V is TRBV11-2, with D maybe TRBD1 (5 bases). V lost 5 bases to trimming and J lost 10 bases, with 21 bases between them. CDR1 SGHAT and CDR2 FQNNGV come from the germline V gene. This CDR3 region has 14 residues. The CDR3 nucleotides are TGTGCCAGCAGCCCCCATCAATCCAGGGCGGTACAGTACTTC. This translates into CASSPHQSRAVQYF. Full variable domain (missing parts from reference TRBV11-2 and TRBJ2-7): EAGVAQSPRYKIIEKRQSVAFWCNPISGHATLYWYQQILGQGPKLLIQFQNNGVVDDSQLPKDRFSAERLKGVDSTLKIQPAKLEDSAVYLCASSPHQSRAVQYFGPGTRLTVT.

The rearrangement joins TRBV9 to TRBJ2-2; 9 bases match TRBD1. The CDR3 length is 15 residues. CDR1 is SGDLS and CDR2 is YYNGEE in the germline V gene. Trimming at V came to 4 bases and at J to 6 bases, leaving 7 bases not matched to a gene. The CDR3 bases are TGTGCCAGCAGCCCCGGGACAGGGACGTCCGGGGAGCTGTTTTTT. Protein sequence: CASSPGTGTSGELFF.

The V and J genes are TRBV14 and TRBJ2-3; D ambiguous. There are 17 residues in the CDR3. Germline-derived CDR1 and CDR2 are SGHDN and FVKESK. The germline V and J ends were trimmed by 1 base and 4 bases, with 18 bases remaining between them. The CDR3 nucleotides are TGTGCCAGCAGCCAAGGACTCCCCGCATTAACACCAGATACGCAGTATTTT. Its protein product is CASSQGLPALTPDTQYF.

As concerns this clone: Compared with germline, one end of the junction differs, possibly owing to a read error. The V and J genes are TRBV7-9 and TRBJ2-1; 8 nucleotides match TRBD2. There are 16 residues in the CDR3. The germline V gene has CDR1 SEHNR and CDR2 FQNEAQ (reference sequence). CDR3 coding DNA: TGTGCCAGCAGCCCGCCGTCGGGACTAGGACGCAATGAGCAGCTCTTC. Protein: CASSPPSGLGRNEQLF.

The chain carries TRBV9 and TRBJ2-3; TRBD1 aligns across 7 bases. In germline, CDR1 is SGDLS, CDR2 YYNGEE. The CDR3 spans 17 residues. The V and J ends lost 6 bases and 2 bases, in that order; junction bases with no gene match: 15. The CDR3 coding sequence is TGTGCCAGCACCCCCGAGGGGGCAGGGCGACACACAGATACGCAGTATTTT. This gives the protein CASTPEGAGRHTDTQYF.

The V call is TRBV4-2, the J call TRBJ2-5, with 8 bases that match TRBD2. The DNA end is more similar to TRBJ2-7, so the J call may be wrong. Germline values: CDR1 LGHNA, CDR2 YNFKEQ. The CDR3 is 18 amino acids. The CDR3 loop reads CASSQDITAGGVSYEQYF. The CDR3 DNA reads as TGTGCCAGCAGCCAAGATATTACGGCGGGAGGTGTCTCCTACGAGCAGTACTTC.

The genes are TRBV7-9 and TRBJ2-4; D gene ambiguous. The CDR3 loop spans 16 amino acids. Germline values: CDR1 SEHNR, CDR2 FQNEAQ (reference sequence). Trimming took off 5 bases at V and 3 bases at J, with 17 bases between the two ends. This chain's CDR3 is CASSPPPVLVKNIQYF. Here the CDR3 DNA reads TGTGCCAGCAGCCCCCCCCCAGTCCTAGTCAAAAACATTCAGTACTTC.

The V call is TRBV7-6, the J call TRBJ2-5, with D tentatively TRBD1 (6 bases). The germline V gene encodes CDR1 SGHVS and CDR2 FNYEAQ. V gave up 1 base and J gave up 5 bases, with 11 bases separating them. This CDR3 region has 14 residues. The CDR3, as DNA: TGTGCCAGCAGCTTAGAAAGGGGGACGGAGACCCAGTACTTC. As protein: CASSLERGTETQYF.

The CDR3 nucleotides are TGTGCCAGCAGTCGCCCGGACCGAAACACCATATATTTT. Translated, it gives CASSRPDRNTIYF. The gene calls are TRBV6-5 and TRBJ1-3, with D unresolved. V was pared by 5 bases and J by 5 bases, with 10 bases between. The CDR3 covers 13 residues. Germline CDR1 MNHEY, CDR2 SVGAGI.

The V call is TRBV30, the J call TRBJ2-1, with D perhaps assigned TRBD1 or TRBD2 (6 bases each). Trimming shortened V by 0 bases and J by 0 bases, and 18 bases separated the two germline ends. This CDR3 is 18 amino acids long. Germline loops: CDR1 GTSNPN, CDR2 SVGIG (reference sequence). The CDR3 sequence: CAWSVRGLPPSSYNEQFF. For the CDR3, the DNA is TGTGCCTGGAGTGTACGGGGGCTGCCGCCGAGCTCCTACAATGAGCAGTTCTTC.

This clone appeared a few times. The V and J genes are TRBV28 and TRBJ1-5; D gene unclear. The CDR3 sequence is 14 residues long. CDR1 is MDHEN, CDR2 SYDVKM, per germline. V was trimmed by 6 bases and J by 2 bases, leaving 11 bases between them. CDR3 bases: TGTGCCAGCAGCGCGGAGGGTGGCAATCAGCCCCAGCATTTT. Protein sequence: CASSAEGGNQPQHF.